These 17 T cell receptor beta chains share one sample of origin, sequenced in a study of PD-L1 blockade in urothelial cancer. Time point here: pretreatment peripheral blood. Clones were read by immunoSEQ multiplex PCR, and TCRdb kept only the in-frame ones, dropping some. The sample holds tens of thousands of clones, roughly 80% seen once. Material: PBMCs, obtained around atezolizumab (anti-PD-L1) treatment. These receptors were obtained from a man in his 60s with urothelial cancer.

This clone was detected only a few times. The gene calls are TRBV2 and TRBJ1-5; 8 bases fit TRBD1. This CDR3 is built from 14 residues. Germline V gives CDR1 SNHLY, CDR2 FYNNEI. Germline trimming cut 9 bases from V and 1 base from J; bases unmatched to any gene: 5. CDR3 sequence (DNA): TGTGCCAGTCAACAGGGGGAGAGCAATCAGCCCCAGCATTTT. This encodes CASQQGESNQPQHF.

The rearrangement uses TRBV5-4 and TRBJ2-2; D possibly corresponds to TRBD1 (6 bases). CDR1 is SGHNT and CDR2 is YYREEE in the germline V gene (reference sequence). V lost 4 bases and J lost 2, with 12 bases in between. This CDR3 is 15 amino acids long. CDR3 nucleotide sequence: TGTGCCAGCAGCCCGAGGGGGAGAAACACCGGGGAGCTGTTTTTT. It codes for CASSPRGRNTGELFF.

This clone has more than one count but fewer than ten. The V and J genes are TRBV7-2 and TRBJ2-1; TRBD2 matches 9 bases. Trimming removed 2 bases from V and 9 bases from J; junction bases left unmatched: 11. The CDR3 has 16 amino acids. Germline-derived CDR1 and CDR2 are SGHTA and FQGNSA. CDR3 bases: TGTGCCAGCAGCTTACTGCGCGGGGGGGGTTCCGCTGAGCAGTTCTTC. This translates into CASSLLRGGGSAEQFF.

The CDR3 DNA is TGTGCCAGCAGCTTAAACGTCGAGAATTCACCCCTCCACTTT. Amino acid sequence: CASSLNVENSPLHF. The chain couples TRBV7-9 to TRBJ1-6; D call uncertain. With 2 bases removed from V and 7 bases from J, the gap between germline ends came to 9 bases. CDR1 and CDR2 (germline): SEHNR, FQNEAQ (reference sequence). There are 14 residues in the CDR3.

The CDR3 sequence is CASSLGTPSSYNEQFF. CDR3 nucleotide sequence: TGTGCCAGCAGCTTAGGGACACCGAGCTCCTACAATGAGCAGTTCTTC. J is TRBJ2-1 and V is TRBV7-9; D possibly corresponds to TRBD1 (5 bases). Germline V gene sequence: CDR1 SEHNR, CDR2 FQNEAQ (reference sequence). CDR3 length: 16 amino acids. V was pared by 1 base and J by 0 bases, with 10 bases between.

Judged by abundance, this clone is medium-sized. The gene calls are TRBV27 and TRBJ2-2; 10 bases fit TRBD1. The J segment lost 5 bases and the V segment lost 5 bases, leaving 8 bases of the junction unmatched. There are 16 residues in the CDR3. CDR1 and CDR2 (germline): MNHEY, SMNVEV (reference sequence). DNA of the CDR3: TGTGCCAGCAGTCCGCGTGGACAGGGGGGAACCGGGGAGCTGTTTTTT. Encoded protein: CASSPRGQGGTGELFF.

This clone was seen a few times. This chain links TRBV7-9 with TRBJ1-3; D perhaps matches TRBD1 (6 bases). Between the trimmed V and J ends, which lost 8 bases and 0 bases, there was a span of 11 bases. Germline CDR1 and CDR2: SEHNR and FQNEAQ (reference sequence). The CDR3 has 14 residues. DNA for the CDR3: TGTGCCAGCCGAGGGGGGGGCTCTGGAAACACCATATATTTT. Its translation: CASRGGGSGNTIYF.

This sequence joins TRBV5-4 and TRBJ2-2; 11 nucleotides line up with TRBD1. V lost 5 bases to trimming and J lost 2 bases; unmatched junction nucleotides: 2. Looked up from germline, CDR1 is SGHNT and CDR2 is YYREEE (reference sequence). The length of the CDR3 is 15 residues. This chain's CDR3 is CASRRTGGNTGELFF. The CDR3 bases are TGTGCCAGCAGACGGACAGGGGGCAACACCGGGGAGCTGTTTTTT.

The chain links TRBV15 to TRBJ1-4, with a tentative D call TRBD1 (6 bases). The CDR3 is 15 amino acids. V lost 2 bases, J lost 8 bases, and 15 bases lay in between. Germline-derived CDR1 and CDR2 are LNHNV and YYDKDF (reference sequence). The CDR3 bases are TGTGCCACCAGCAGACGGACAGATAAGGGGGAAAAACTGTTTTTT. Its translation: CATSRRTDKGEKLFF.

This chain links TRBV28 with TRBJ1-3; a weak D match, TRBD1 (5 bases). The CDR3 totals 14 residues. Germline V lookup: CDR1 MDHEN, CDR2 SYDVKM. Trimming removed 4 bases from V and 2 bases from J, with 9 bases in between. The CDR3 DNA reads as TGTGCCAGCAGTTCCAGGGCGACTGGAAACACCATATATTTT. It translates to CASSSRATGNTIYF.

The genes are TRBV18 and TRBJ1-2; D might be TRBD1 (5 bases). Trimming pared 0 bases from V and 4 bases from J, leaving 12 bases between. CDR3 length: 15 amino acids. From germline, CDR1 is KGHSH and CDR2 LQKENI. The chain's CDR3 is CASSPPLQAPYGYTF. For the CDR3, the DNA is TGTGCCAGCTCACCACCTTTACAGGCCCCCTATGGCTACACCTTC.

J is TRBJ2-1 and V is TRBV28; 12 bases are a match to TRBD2. CDR3 length: 16 amino acids. From germline, CDR1 is MDHEN and CDR2 SYDVKM. The V gene end was trimmed by 0 bases and the J gene end by 8 bases; junction bases not matched to a gene: 5. CDR3 protein: CASSLWASGGAYEQFF. The CDR3 DNA is TGTGCCAGCAGTTTATGGGCTAGCGGGGGGGCCTATGAGCAGTTCTTC.

The chain recombines TRBV30 with TRBJ2-3; TRBD2 agrees at 7 bases. Germline loops: CDR1 GTSNPN, CDR2 SVGIG (reference sequence). This CDR3 has 14 amino acids. V was clipped by 2 bases and J by 5 bases; unmatched bases: 7. The CDR3 protein is CAWSRSGAKDTQYF. CDR3 nucleotide sequence: TGTGCCTGGAGTAGAAGCGGGGCGAAAGATACGCAGTATTTT.

This clone appeared a few times. The V call is TRBV5-5, the J call TRBJ1-6; 7 bases align to TRBD1. CDR3 length: 15 residues. Germline lookup yields CDR1 SGHKS and CDR2 YYEKEE (reference sequence). Trimming at V came to 0 bases and at J to 5 bases, leaving 2 bases not matched to a gene. CDR3 coding DNA: TGTGCCAGCAGCTTGGGGGACAGAAATAATTCACCCCTCCACTTT. Translating gives CASSLGDRNNSPLHF.

The rearrangement uses TRBV6-1 and TRBJ2-3; 15 bases agree with TRBD2. Germline V gene data show CDR1 as MNHNS and CDR2 as SASEGT. The ends lost 5 bases at V and 7 bases at J; junction bases unmatched: 4. The CDR3 consists of 15 residues. The CDR3 DNA follows: TGTGCCAGCAGTCCTGGGACTAGCGGGGGGTATACGCAGTATTTT. This codes for CASSPGTSGGYTQYF.

The J gene is TRBJ2-5, the V gene TRBV5-1; tentative D call: TRBD1 (6 bases). The germline V and J ends were trimmed by 4 bases and 1 base, with 11 bases remaining between them. The germline CDR1 and CDR2 sequences are SGHRS and YFSETQ. The CDR3 length is 14 residues. CDR3 nucleotide sequence: TGCGCCAGCAGCCAAATGGACAGCCAAGAGACCCAGTACTTC. Its protein is CASSQMDSQETQYF.

The chain uses TRBV6-5 and TRBJ2-7; no definite D call. CDR3 length: 15 residues. Germline V gives CDR1 MNHEY, CDR2 SVGAGI. V was shortened by 0 bases and J by 2 bases, with 11 bases between the two germline ends. The CDR3 sequence is CASSYSEQLTYEQYF. The CDR3 nucleotides are TGTGCCAGCAGTTACTCGGAACAACTAACCTACGAGCAGTACTTC.